This T cell receptor (beta chain) was found in a study of blood T cell repertoires in COVID-19. At the level of the study: The cDNA or gDNA used as material had been derived from T cells, B-cell-depleted T cells, or PBMCs.

The method was immunoSEQ multiplex PCR; TCRdb's version includes in-frame clones alone and lacks a portion of them. The sample has 200,000 to 300,000 clones, over 80% seen once. V lost 4 bases and J lost 7; bases outside the gene matches: 4. Germline values: CDR1 SGHTA, CDR2 FQGTGA. The CDR3 sequence is 13 residues long. The chain has TRBV7-3 and TRBJ1-1, with TRBD1 identical over 9 bases. The sequenced sample consisted of peripheral blood. This sequence was found in a man between 35 and 55 years old with acute or convalescent COVID-19. For the CDR3, the DNA is TGTGCCAGCAGCTACGGACAGGGGATTGAAGCTTTCTTT. It yields the protein CASSYGQGIEAFF.